The rows below give T cell receptor beta chains drawn from one sample of a study of blood T cell repertoires in COVID-19. This table comes from immunoSEQ multiplex PCR, and its TCRdb copy is limited to in-frame clones, with some not included. There are 300,000 to 350,000 clones in the sample; approximately 87% occur only once, and about 6.9% lies in the top ten. The sample taken for sequencing was peripheral blood. These receptors originate from a woman between 45 and 65 years old with COVID-19, enrolled during active disease. The CDR3 runs from the conserved cysteine through the conserved F or W. The order of the fields is CDR3 protein, CDR3 DNA, J gene, D gene, V gene, clone size. A D gene is named only where the DNA matches it firmly. Size is omitted from some rows. Given values are once, few, many or a class for expanded clones.

CASSYGGTSGGNEQFF,TGTGCCAGCAGTTACGGAGGGACTAGCGGGGGGAATGAGCAGTTCTTC,TRBJ2-1,TRBD2,TRBV6-5,NA
CASSLQVGTAAYNEQFF,TGTGCCAGCAGCCTACAGGTCGGGACTGCTGCCTACAATGAGCAGTTCTTC,TRBJ2-1,NA,TRBV3-1/TRBV3-2,once
CASRTSGRGNIQYF,TGTGCCAGTAGGACCAGCGGGAGAGGTAACATTCAGTACTTC,TRBJ2-4,TRBD2,TRBV19,NA
CASSSIIDKNIQYF,TGTGCCAGCAGCTCGATTATAGACAAAAACATTCAGTACTTC,TRBJ2-4,NA,TRBV27,NA
CASSGTGRQETQYF,TGTGCCAGCAGTGGGACAGGACGACAAGAGACCCAGTACTTC,TRBJ2-5,TRBD1,TRBV9,NA
CASRDSSYEQYF,TGTGCCAGCAGGGACAGTTCCTACGAGCAGTACTTC,TRBJ2-7,NA,TRBV12-3/TRBV12-4,NA
CASSESGRQGAGQPQHF,TGCGCCAGCAGTGAGTCGGGGAGACAGGGGGCCGGTCAGCCCCAGCATTTT,TRBJ1-5,TRBD1,TRBV10-2,NA
CASSHTGALNTEAFF,TGCGCCAGCAGCCATACAGGGGCGCTGAACACTGAAGCTTTCTTT,TRBJ1-1,TRBD1,TRBV5-1,once
CASSQLAGGVYEQYF,TGTGCCAGCAGTCAACTAGCGGGAGGGGTCTACGAGCAGTACTTC,TRBJ2-7,TRBD2,TRBV6-5,NA
CASSGTVNTEAFF,TGTGCCAGCTCAGGGACAGTGAACACTGAAGCTTTCTTT,TRBJ1-1,TRBD1,TRBV18,NA
CASSARGRRAETQYF,TGTGCCAGCAGCGCACGCGGGAGAAGGGCGGAGACCCAGTACTTC,TRBJ2-5,TRBD2,TRBV3-1/TRBV3-2,NA
CASSSGHGRDEQFF,TGCGCCAGCAGCTCCGGACACGGAAGGGATGAGCAGTTCTTC,TRBJ2-1,NA,TRBV5-1,NA
CASSYSRSTLSYEQYF,TGTGCCAGCAGTTACTCGCGGAGTACCCTCTCCTACGAGCAGTACTTC,TRBJ2-7,NA,TRBV6-2/TRBV6-3,few
CASSRGQQETQYF,TGTGCCAGCAGCCGTGGACAGCAAGAGACCCAGTACTTC,TRBJ2-5,NA,TRBV6-5,NA
CASSRTLAGASYEQYF,TGCGCCAGCAGCCGCACACTAGCGGGGGCGTCCTACGAGCAGTACTTC,TRBJ2-7,TRBD2,TRBV4-1,once
CASSLAGGRTDTQYF,TGTGCCAGCAGCTTGGCAGGGGGACGCACAGATACGCAGTATTTT,TRBJ2-3,TRBD1,TRBV5-8,once
CASSVAETQYF,TGCGCCAGCAGTGTTGCGGAGACCCAGTACTTC,TRBJ2-5,NA,TRBV10-1,NA
CASSTQGNEQYF,TGTGCCAGCTCCACACAGGGGAACGAGCAGTACTTC,TRBJ2-7,TRBD1,TRBV18,NA
CASSLEPGIAGYNEQFF,TGTGCCAGCAGCTTAGAACCGGGGATAGCGGGTTACAATGAGCAGTTCTTC,TRBJ2-1,TRBD2,TRBV13,NA
CASRMTPRDRQFF,TGTGCCAGCCGCATGACCCCTAGAGATAGGCAGTTCTTC,TRBJ2-1,NA,TRBV5-8,once
CSVVGETGGRNYGYTF,TGCAGCGTTGTTGGTGAGACAGGGGGCAGGAACTATGGCTACACCTTC,TRBJ1-2,TRBD1,TRBV29-1,NA
CASSRHLGGGAFQETQYF,TGCGCCAGCAGCCGCCACTTAGGGGGGGGAGCGTTCCAAGAGACCCAGTACTTC,TRBJ2-5,NA,TRBV4-3,NA
CASSPGTSKGSKYF,TGTGCCAGCAGCCCCGGGACTTCCAAGGGCTCCAAGTACTTC,TRBJ2-7,NA,TRBV3-1/TRBV3-2,NA
CAWASGSGQETQYF,TGTGCCTGGGCTAGCGGGAGTGGCCAAGAGACCCAGTACTTC,TRBJ2-5,TRBD2,TRBV30,NA
CASSDLGIAYEQYF,TGTGCCAGCAGTGACCTAGGTATTGCTTACGAGCAGTACTTC,TRBJ2-7,NA,TRBV6-4,NA
CASSFGSAGREQFF,TGTGCCAGCAGCTTCGGGTCCGCGGGGAGAGAGCAGTTCTTC,TRBJ2-1,NA,TRBV7-9,NA
CAWNIPRGRNTEAFF,TGTGCCTGGAATATTCCCAGGGGGCGAAACACTGAAGCTTTCTTT,TRBJ1-1,TRBD1,TRBV30,NA
CASSKGPRSSGGPYEQYF,TGTGCCAGCAGCAAAGGCCCTCGTAGTAGCGGGGGGCCCTACGAGCAGTACTTC,TRBJ2-7,NA,TRBV21-1,NA
CASSPRGTSGTDTQYF,TGTGCCAGCAGCCCAAGAGGGACTAGCGGCACAGATACGCAGTATTTT,TRBJ2-3,TRBD2,TRBV13,once
CASRLDSREGGEQYF,TGTGCCAGCAGGTTGGATAGCCGGGAAGGGGGTGAGCAGTACTTC,TRBJ2-7,NA,TRBV27,NA